What follows are 20 T cell receptor beta chains derived from one specimen sequenced in a study of cytomegalovirus exposure and HLA in healthy donors. 60 Vbeta and 13 Jbeta primers were used in PCR. The method was immunoSEQ multiplex PCR; TCRdb's version includes in-frame clones alone and lacks a portion of them. This sample contains about 110,000 clones. The sequenced material came from PBMCs. All receptors come from a man aged 35-49 years in good health and CMV-seropositive.

V is TRBV9 and J is TRBJ2-7, with D perhaps TRBD1 (5 bases). CDR3 length: 15 residues. Per the germline V gene, CDR1 is SGDLS and CDR2 is YYNGEE. With 0 bases removed from V and 2 bases from J, the gap between germline ends came to 12 bases. As DNA, the CDR3 is TGTGCCAGCAGCGTAGTTCCGACAGACACCTACGAGCAGTACTTC. This translates into CASSVVPTDTYEQYF.

As concerns this clone: This same CDR3 is encoded by further DNA sequences in the sample. The J gene is TRBJ1-1, the V gene TRBV18, with D unclear. V dropped 1 base and J dropped 1 base, with 7 bases sitting between them. Germline values: CDR1 KGHSH, CDR2 LQKENI. The CDR3 extends over 14 amino acids. The CDR3 region is CASSPLGENTEAFF. The CDR3, as DNA: TGTGCCAGCTCACCACTAGGAGAGAACACTGAAGCTTTCTTT.

The chain joins TRBV30 to TRBJ1-1; D ambiguous. Trimming cost V 1 base and J 0 bases, with 6 bases left between them. The CDR3 has 13 amino acids. Germline CDR1 is GTSNPN and CDR2 is SVGIG (reference sequence). The CDR3 coding sequence is TGTGCCTGGAGTGGACAAGTGAACACTGAAGCTTTCTTT. It is translated as CAWSGQVNTEAFF.

The V call is TRBV28, the J call TRBJ1-5; 10 bases line up with TRBD1. CDR1 is MDHEN, CDR2 SYDVKM, per germline. The CDR3 length is 16 residues. V lost 4 bases, J lost 5 bases, and 8 bases stayed unmatched. CDR3 coding DNA: TGTGCCAGCAGTTCAGGCGGACAGGGGGTAGATCAGCCCCAGCATTTT. Its protein is CASSSGGQGVDQPQHF.

V is TRBV6-4 and J is TRBJ2-7; possibly TRBD1 for D (5 bases). The CDR3 runs 14 residues. Per the germline V gene, CDR1 is MRHNA and CDR2 is SNTAGT. V dropped 4 bases and J dropped 4 bases, with 14 bases sitting between them. Here the CDR3 DNA reads TGTGCCAGCAGTGCCACGGGTGGGGCGTACGAGCAGTACTTC. Translating gives CASSATGGAYEQYF.

The chain links TRBV27 to TRBJ1-4; D is uncertain. CDR3 length: 15 residues. CDR1 and CDR2 from the germline V gene are MNHEY and SMNVEV (reference sequence). The V end was cut by 5 bases, the J end by 5 bases, with 15 bases between. The CDR3 reads CASSILGPGNEKLFF. The CDR3 nucleotides read TGTGCCAGCAGTATACTAGGGCCCGGGAATGAAAAACTGTTTTTT. The full variable domain, in which reference TRBV27 and TRBJ1-4 provide the parts outside the CDR3, is EAQVTQNPRYLITVTGKKLTVTCSQNMNHEYMSWYRQDPGLGLRQIYYSMNVEVTDKGDVPEGYKVSRKEKRNFPLILESPSPNQTSLYFCASSILGPGNEKLFFGSGTQLSVL.

This chain joins TRBV5-1 and TRBJ1-1; the match to TRBD1 covers 7 bases. This CDR3 region has 15 residues. Germline CDR1 is SGHRS and CDR2 is YFSETQ. Trimming removed 0 bases from V and 7 bases from J; junction bases left unmatched: 9. The CDR3 reads CASSLVPRGVVEAFF. The CDR3 DNA reads TGCGCCAGCAGCTTGGTGCCCAGGGGGGTGGTTGAAGCTTTCTTT.

The genes are TRBV2 and TRBJ2-7, with D perhaps matching TRBD2 (5 bases). Germline-derived CDR1 and CDR2 are SNHLY and FYNNEI. The V end was cut by 4 bases, the J end by 0 bases, with 13 bases between. CDR3 size: 15 residues. CDR3 bases: TGTGCCAGCAGTGGTGCGCGGGCTAGCTCCTACGAGCAGTACTTC. This encodes CASSGARASSYEQYF.

The V and J genes are TRBV5-1 and TRBJ2-7; D is uncertain. Germline values: CDR1 SGHRS, CDR2 YFSETQ. This CDR3 spans 13 amino acids. V was trimmed by 0 bases and J by 2 bases, leaving 6 bases between them. CDR3 in amino acids: CASSLAGPYEQYF. The CDR3 coding sequence is TGCGCCAGCAGCTTGGCAGGTCCCTACGAGCAGTACTTC.

The rearrangement joins TRBV28 to TRBJ2-1; 8 nucleotides line up with TRBD2. CDR3 length: 16 amino acids. Germline values: CDR1 MDHEN, CDR2 SYDVKM. V was pared by 6 bases and J by 1 base, with 8 bases of the junction left unmatched. CDR3 sequence: CASRGRLAFSYNEQFF. DNA of the CDR3: TGTGCCAGCAGGGGAAGACTAGCGTTTTCCTACAATGAGCAGTTCTTC.

This chain's CDR3 is CASSYYGSGANVLTF. CDR3 DNA: TGTGCCAGCAGCTACTATGGCTCTGGGGCCAACGTCCTGACTTTC. The chain uses TRBV5-4 and TRBJ2-6, with D uncertain. Germline values: CDR1 SGHNT, CDR2 YYREEE (reference sequence). This CDR3 comprises 15 residues. V shed 3 bases and J shed 0 bases, with 7 bases lying between them.

This chain joins TRBV19 and TRBJ2-2; D is perhaps TRBD2 (5 bases). The germline V gene has CDR1 LNHDA and CDR2 SQIVND (reference sequence). The CDR3 is 15 residues long. The V gene lost 2 bases and the J gene lost 4 bases, with 11 bases spanning the gap. The CDR3 spells CASSIYGRGTGELFF. The CDR3 nucleotides are TGTGCCAGTAGTATATACGGCCGGGGCACCGGGGAGCTGTTTTTT. The full variable domain, with the rest looked up from reference TRBV19 and TRBJ2-2, is DGGITQSPKYLFRKEGQNVTLSCEQNLNHDAMYWYRQDPGQGLRLIYYSQIVNDFQKGDIAEGYSVSREKKESFPLTVTSAQKNPTAFYLCASSIYGRGTGELFFGEGSRLTVL.

V gene TRBV28 combines with J gene TRBJ2-5; 9 bases agree with TRBD2. Germline V gene lookup returns CDR1 MDHEN and CDR2 SYDVKM. This CDR3 is 17 amino acids long. The trim removed 7 bases at V and 2 bases at J, leaving 14 bases unmatched. The CDR3 coding sequence is TGTGCCAGCAATAGCGGGAGCGCCGTATTTTCTCAAGAGACCCAGTACTTC. Amino acids: CASNSGSAVFSQETQYF. The full variable domain, its missing parts supplied by reference TRBV28 and TRBJ2-5, is DVKVTQSSRYLVKRTGEKVFLECVQDMDHENMFWYRQDPGLGLRLIYFSYDVKMKEKGDIPEGYSVSREKKERFSLILESASTNQTSMYLCASNSGSAVFSQETQYFGPGTRLLVL.

V is TRBV6-1 and J is TRBJ2-5; 9 positions agree with TRBD1. The CDR3 consists of 13 residues. Germline V gene data show CDR1 as MNHNS and CDR2 as SASEGT. Trimming took 11 bases from V and 2 from J; bases not matched to a gene: 6. CDR3 in amino acids: CAGGQGRQETQYF. CDR3 DNA: TGTGCCGGAGGACAGGGGCGGCAAGAGACCCAGTACTTC.

This sequence joins TRBV27 and TRBJ2-7, with TRBD2 identical over 9 bases. The CDR3 totals 14 residues. V lost 8 bases, J lost 4 bases, and 9 bases stayed unmatched. Germline loops: CDR1 MNHEY, CDR2 SMNVEV (reference sequence). CDR3 DNA sequence: TGTGCCAGCTCAGAGCTAGCGGGATCGTACGAGCAGTACTTC. Its protein is CASSELAGSYEQYF.

The chain combines TRBV6-5 with TRBJ1-2; 8 bases are shared with TRBD1. V was clipped by 2 bases and J by 7 bases; unmatched bases: 12. Germline CDR1 is MNHEY and CDR2 is SVGAGI. The CDR3 totals 16 residues. The CDR3: CASSYEPWQGAAGYTF. In DNA, the CDR3 is TGTGCCAGCAGTTACGAGCCCTGGCAGGGGGCGGCTGGCTACACCTTC.

V and J are TRBV7-6 and TRBJ2-5; tentative D call: TRBD2 (5 bases). Germline CDR1 reads SGHVS; CDR2 reads FNYEAQ. The CDR3 totals 12 residues. Trimming pared 4 bases from V and 5 bases from J, leaving 8 bases between. The CDR3 DNA reads as TGTGCCAGCAGCTCGGGGTGGGAGACCCAGTACTTC. This sequence encodes CASSSGWETQYF.

This chain connects TRBV5-1 to TRBJ2-2; TRBD2 matches 14 bases. V lost 4 bases to trimming and J lost 2 bases; unmatched junction nucleotides: 4. The CDR3 length is 17 residues. Germline V lookup: CDR1 SGHRS, CDR2 YFSETQ. The CDR3: CASSAGTSGGNTGELFF. The DNA of the CDR3 is TGCGCCAGCAGCGCCGGGACTAGCGGGGGAAACACCGGGGAGCTGTTTTTT.

The chain couples TRBV25-1 to TRBJ2-2, with D tentatively TRBD2 (6 bases). With 1 base removed from V and 6 bases from J, the gap between germline ends came to 6 bases. The CDR3 loop spans 13 amino acids. Germline V gene sequence: CDR1 MGHDK, CDR2 SYGVNS. The CDR3 nucleotides are TGTGCCAGCAGTGAATGGGAGGCCGGGGAGCTGTTTTTT. Translated: CASSEWEAGELFF.

The chain couples TRBV2 to TRBJ2-5; D perhaps matches TRBD2 (6 bases). The CDR3 extends over 17 amino acids. Germline V CDR1 and CDR2: SNHLY, FYNNEI. Trimming stripped 0 bases from V and 2 bases from J, with 16 bases between. The CDR3 is CASSEARDGSVQETQYF. As DNA, the CDR3 is TGTGCCAGCAGTGAAGCTCGGGACGGGAGTGTACAAGAGACCCAGTACTTC.